The clone carrying this T cell receptor beta chain was recorded many times. Antigen: not known. The record originates from a study of T-cell reconstitution after alpha-beta-depleted transplantation in children. Regarding the study as a whole: Reportedly, roughly two months post-transplant, alpha-beta T cells arose from several hundred expanded graft clones. Most T-cell counts and diversity one year after the transplant came from T cells that were newly produced. Surviving recipient T cells and thymic progenitors underlay high day-60 TCRbeta diversity in some patients.

TCRbeta library construction was performed incorporating unique molecular identifiers. MiXCR was run by TCRdb on the PCR reads, yielding one entry per CDR3 protein. Altogether fewer than 1 million distinct CDR3 sequences are present, approximately 15% being singletons, with the ten largest covering approximately 4.5%. The CDR3 runs 16 residues. Trimming removed 0 bases at V and 0 bases at J, with 12 bases between. Per germline, CDR1 SGHKS and CDR2 YYEKEE (reference sequence). This specimen was PBMCs, mostly from graft donor cells, taken 360 days after TCRalphabeta/CD19-depleted stem cell transplant. The chain links TRBV5-5 to TRBJ1-1; D gene ambiguous. The clonotype originates from a male patient younger than 18 who had a stem cell transplant for acute lymphoblastic leukemia, so the T cells may come from the graft donor. The CDR3 nucleotides are TGTGCCAGCAGCTTGGCGCTGCAGGTCTTGAACACTGAAGCTTTCTTT. Amino acid sequence: CASSLALQVLNTEAFF.